The 8 T cell receptor beta chains presented below share a single source sample, sequenced in a study of shared clonotypes between healthy human individuals. Here immunoSEQ multiplex PCR was the method, and the copy in TCRdb shows in-frame clones only, minus some. The sample lists 1.5 million to 1.9 million clones; 95% to 99% were seen once. Source material: naive CD4+ T cells sorted from blood. Subset of the sample: CD45RA+ positively selected. The receptor set was obtained from a man aged 30-40 years in good health.

Comments on this clone: Other DNA sequences in this specimen translate into the identical CDR3. The chain couples TRBV9 to TRBJ2-5, with TRBD2 identical over 14 bases. Germline values: CDR1 SGDLS, CDR2 YYNGEE. The CDR3 runs 17 residues. V shed 2 bases, J shed 4 bases, and the junction held 7 bases outside the gene matches. CDR3 amino acids: CASSVGGLAGVGETQYF. CDR3 sequence (DNA): TGTGCCAGCAGCGTTGGGGGACTAGCGGGAGTGGGAGAGACCCAGTACTTC.

V usage is TRBV28 and J usage is TRBJ2-5, with D possibly TRBD2 on 7 matching bases. Trimming cost V 9 bases and J 1 base, with 15 bases left between them. CDR1 is MDHEN, CDR2 SYDVKM, per germline. This CDR3 contains 14 residues. Here the CDR3 reads CASSTAGAQETQYF. CDR3 bases: TGTGCCAGTTCTACGGCGGGGGCCCAAGAGACCCAGTACTTC.

This rearrangement joins TRBV28 to TRBJ2-3; TRBD2 aligns across 11 bases. CDR1 MDHEN and CDR2 SYDVKM come from the germline V gene. J was trimmed by 0 bases and V by 0 bases; bases with no gene match: 2. The CDR3 totals 17 residues. CDR3 protein: CASSLWGLAESTDTQYF. CDR3 nucleotide sequence: TGTGCCAGCAGTTTATGGGGACTAGCGGAAAGCACAGATACGCAGTATTTT. Together with reference TRBV28 and TRBJ2-3, the CDR3 gives the full variable domain: DVKVTQSSRYLVKRTGEKVFLECVQDMDHENMFWYRQDPGLGLRLIYFSYDVKMKEKGDIPEGYSVSREKKERFSLILESASTNQTSMYLCASSLWGLAESTDTQYFGPGTRLTVL.

This clone occurred once. At the DNA level, this CDR3 is encoded by other sequences in the same sample as well. This rearrangement joins TRBV9 to TRBJ2-1; tentatively, D is TRBD2 (6 bases). This CDR3 spans 16 amino acids. From germline, CDR1 is SGDLS and CDR2 YYNGEE. V lost 0 bases and J lost 0, with 10 bases in between. This CDR3 reads CASSVGGLASYNEQFF. The CDR3 bases are TGTGCCAGCAGCGTAGGGGGACTGGCCTCCTACAATGAGCAGTTCTTC.

V gene TRBV28 combines with J gene TRBJ2-7; 16 nucleotides agree with TRBD2. J lost 3 bases, V lost 5 bases, and 7 bases had no gene match. Germline CDR1 reads MDHEN; CDR2 reads SYDVKM. CDR3 size: 17 residues. The CDR3 coding sequence is TGTGCCAGCAGTAGGCCGGGACTAGCGGGAGGGCGCTACGAGCAGTACTTC. It specifies CASSRPGLAGGRYEQYF.

The chain carries TRBV13 and TRBJ2-1; 7 bases fit TRBD2. The ends lost 6 bases at V and 8 bases at J; junction bases unmatched: 10. Germline CDR1 reads PRHDT; CDR2 reads FYEKMQ (reference sequence). CDR3 length: 14 amino acids. In DNA form, the CDR3 reads TGTGCCAGCAGGCGCGCCGGGACTAAACATGAGCAGTTCTTC. Translation gives CASRRAGTKHEQFF.

The chain uses TRBV14 and TRBJ2-4; TRBD2 matches at 9 bases. The V gene end was trimmed by 6 bases and the J gene end by 0 bases; junction bases not matched to a gene: 12. Germline CDR1 is SGHDN and CDR2 is FVKESK. The CDR3 spans 18 residues. Here the CDR3 DNA reads TGTGCCAGCAGAATAGCGGGAGAAGGATGCAAAGCCAAAAACATTCAGTACTTC. The encoded protein is CASRIAGEGCKAKNIQYF.

CDR3 residues: CASSSGQGGGETQYF. The CDR3 nucleotides read TGTGCCAGCAGCTCCGGACAGGGAGGAGGGGAGACCCAGTACTTC. V gene TRBV5-5 combines with J gene TRBJ2-5, with 8 bases that match TRBD1. Per the germline V gene, CDR1 is SGHKS and CDR2 is YYEKEE (reference sequence). The V gene end was trimmed by 3 bases and the J gene end by 5 bases; junction bases not matched to a gene: 9. This CDR3 region has 15 residues. The whole variable domain, filled in from reference TRBV5-5 and TRBJ2-5, reads DAGVTQSPTHLIKTRGQQVTLRCSPISGHKSVSWYQQVLGQGPQFIFQYYEKEERGRGNFPDRFSARQFPNYSSELNVNALLLGDSALYLCASSSGQGGGETQYFGPGTRLLVL.